One sample yielded the 3 T cell receptor beta chains listed below, sequenced in a study of blood T cell repertoires in COVID-19. Assay: immunoSEQ multiplex PCR; the TCRdb copy retains only in-frame clones and omits some. Of over 150,000 clones listed, 79% are singletons. Sequences were obtained from PBMCs or T cells enriched from blood (not recorded which). Receptors originate from a woman in her sixties or seventies in a cohort exposed to, infected with or recovered from COVID-19 (not recorded which).

The chain couples TRBV28 to TRBJ2-7, with TRBD2 identical over 7 bases. CDR3 size: 14 residues. The germline V gene has CDR1 MDHEN and CDR2 SYDVKM. The V gene end was trimmed by 8 bases and the J gene end by 4 bases; junction bases not matched to a gene: 11. CDR3 nucleotides: TGTGCCAGCCGACCGAGCGGGGCGGGTTACGAGCAGTACTTC. Translation gives CASRPSGAGYEQYF.

This clone was detected once. This chain links TRBV7-3 with TRBJ1-2; 8 nucleotides agree with TRBD1. The CDR3 spans 14 residues. The ends lost 6 bases at V and 4 bases at J; junction bases unmatched: 7. The germline V gene has CDR1 SGHTA and CDR2 FQGTGA. In DNA, the CDR3 is TGTGCCAGCAGTGGACAGGGTCCAGCCTATGGCTACACCTTC. It is translated as CASSGQGPAYGYTF.

The rearrangement links TRBV27 to TRBJ2-3; TRBD1 agrees at 10 bases. The V and J ends lost 5 bases and 1 base, in that order; junction bases with no gene match: 3. There are 15 residues in the CDR3. Germline CDR1 reads MNHEY; CDR2 reads SMNVEV (reference sequence). CDR3 DNA sequence: TGTGCCAGCAGTAAGGGACAGGGGCGCACAGATACGCAGTATTTT. As protein: CASSKGQGRTDTQYF.